Below, one T cell receptor (beta chain) is given with its context. Time point in this sample: peripheral blood 6 weeks after treatment start. The data stem from a study of PD-L1 blockade in urothelial cancer. CDR1 SGHRS and CDR2 YFSETQ come from the germline V gene. V shed 4 bases and J 6 bases; nucleotides not matched to a gene: 9. This CDR3 has 14 residues. The method was immunoSEQ multiplex PCR; TCRdb's version includes in-frame clones alone and lacks a portion of them. The table records 38,000 or so clones, about 88% of them present only once. This TCR derives from a man between 65 and 79 years old with urothelial cancer. The source material was PBMCs, sampled around atezolizumab (anti-PD-L1) treatment. The chain recombines TRBV5-1 with TRBJ2-7, with 8 bases aligning to TRBD1. The CDR3 protein is CASSTRTGQGEQYF. The CDR3 DNA reads as TGCGCCAGCAGCACTCGGACAGGGCAAGGCGAGCAGTACTTC.